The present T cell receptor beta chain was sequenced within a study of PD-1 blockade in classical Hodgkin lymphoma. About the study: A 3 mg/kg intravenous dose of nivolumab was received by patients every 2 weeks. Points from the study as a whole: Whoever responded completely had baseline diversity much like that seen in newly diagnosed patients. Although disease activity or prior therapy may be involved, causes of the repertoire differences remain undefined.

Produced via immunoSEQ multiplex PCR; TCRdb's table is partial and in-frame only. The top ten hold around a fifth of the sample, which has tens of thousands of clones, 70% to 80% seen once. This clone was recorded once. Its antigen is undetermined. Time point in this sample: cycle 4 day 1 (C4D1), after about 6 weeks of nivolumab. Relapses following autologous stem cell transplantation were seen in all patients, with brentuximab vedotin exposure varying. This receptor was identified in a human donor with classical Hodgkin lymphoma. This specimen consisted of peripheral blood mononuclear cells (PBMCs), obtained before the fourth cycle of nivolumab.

The CDR3 here is CSVGGGDSTYNEQFF. CDR3 in DNA: TGCAGCGTTGGAGGGGGGGACTCCACCTACAATGAGCAGTTCTTC. J is TRBJ2-1 and V is TRBV29-1; the D gene is possibly TRBD2 (7 bases). Trimming stripped 4 bases from V and 2 bases from J, with 15 bases between. The CDR3 is made up of 15 amino acids. Per the germline V gene, CDR1 is SQVTM and CDR2 is ANQGSEA.